The present T cell receptor (beta chain) was sequenced within a study of T cells after yellow fever vaccination. CDR3 size: 15 residues. In germline, CDR1 is MDHEN, CDR2 SYDVKM. V lost 8 bases to trimming and J lost 6 bases; unmatched junction nucleotides: 13. Notes on this clonotype: The antigen is unknown.

TCR cDNA, made by 5'RACE template switching, carried an added universal primer site and UMIs. TCRdb reanalysed the 5' RACE reads using MiXCR and keeps one entry per CDR3 protein. The sample holds 320,000 or so distinct CDR3 sequences, approximately 8% seen once. Study observations and caveats: FACS-sorted repertoires could contain abundant clonotypes contaminating from the bulk population. Secondary responses were weaker yet peaked faster, day 5 versus 15.

This receptor was identified in a young man who received the YFV17D yellow fever vaccine. The starting material was PBMCs, obtained more than 35 days after the first yellow fever vaccination. The rearrangement joins TRBV28 to TRBJ2-7; 10 bases are a match to TRBD1. The CDR3 reads CASLDRTGGNSEQYF. The DNA of the CDR3 is TGTGCCAGCTTAGACCGGACAGGGGGGAATAGCGAGCAGTACTTC.